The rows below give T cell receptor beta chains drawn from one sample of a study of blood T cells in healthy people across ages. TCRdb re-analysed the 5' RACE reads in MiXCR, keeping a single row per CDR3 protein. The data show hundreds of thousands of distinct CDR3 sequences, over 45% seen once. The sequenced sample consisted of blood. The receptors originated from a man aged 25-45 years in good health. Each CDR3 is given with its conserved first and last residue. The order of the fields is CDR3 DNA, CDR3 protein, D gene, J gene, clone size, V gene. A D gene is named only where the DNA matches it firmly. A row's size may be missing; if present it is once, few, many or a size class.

cdr3_nt: TGTGCCAGCAGACGTGCTAATCCGAACACTGAAGCTTTCTTT
cdr3_aa: CASRRANPNTEAFF
d_call: .
j_call: TRBJ1-1
clone_size: .
v_call: TRBV6-2/TRBV6-3

cdr3_nt: TGTGCCAGCAGTTCCGACCAGGGAAGGGAAAATTCACCCCTCCACTTT
cdr3_aa: CASSSDQGRENSPLHF
d_call: .
j_call: TRBJ1-6
clone_size: .
v_call: TRBV28

cdr3_nt: TGTGCCAGCGGCCGGGGTATGGGGCAGCCCCAGCATTTT
cdr3_aa: CASGRGMGQPQHF
d_call: .
j_call: TRBJ1-5
clone_size: .
v_call: TRBV7-9

cdr3_nt: TGTGCCAGCAGTTATGGGGACTTGGACGGCTACACCTTC
cdr3_aa: CASSYGDLDGYTF
d_call: .
j_call: TRBJ1-2
clone_size: few
v_call: TRBV6-5

cdr3_nt: TGTGCCAGCAGCTTACGACCGCGCTCTGGGGCCAACGTCCTGACTTTC
cdr3_aa: CASSLRPRSGANVLTF
d_call: .
j_call: TRBJ2-6
clone_size: .
v_call: TRBV7-2

cdr3_nt: TGCGCCAGCAGCCAAGGAGGGAGCGGGAGGATCCTCAATGAGCAGTTCTTC
cdr3_aa: CASSQGGSGRILNEQFF
d_call: TRBD2
j_call: TRBJ2-1
clone_size: .
v_call: TRBV4-1

cdr3_nt: TGCATTGCTAGCCAGAGCCAAGAGACCCAGTACTTC
cdr3_aa: CIASQSQETQYF
d_call: .
j_call: TRBJ2-5
clone_size: .
v_call: TRBV20-1

cdr3_nt: TGCAGTGCCAGCGGGGCAACGGGGGAGACCCAGTACTTC
cdr3_aa: CSASGATGETQYF
d_call: TRBD2
j_call: TRBJ2-5
clone_size: few
v_call: TRBV20-1

cdr3_nt: TGTGCCAATCGGGACAACCCTGCGGATGGCCACACCTTC
cdr3_aa: CANRDNPADGHTF
d_call: .
j_call: TRBJ1-2
clone_size: .
v_call: TRBV10-3

cdr3_nt: TGTGCCAGCAGCCCACAGCCCCTAGCGGGGGGAGTACGGCCGTTCTTC
cdr3_aa: CASSPQPLAGGVRPFF
d_call: TRBD2
j_call: TRBJ2-1
clone_size: .
v_call: TRBV7-8

cdr3_nt: TGTGCCAGCAGTGGACGGCAGGGTAGCTCCTACGAGCAGTACTTC
cdr3_aa: CASSGRQGSSYEQYF
d_call: .
j_call: TRBJ2-7
clone_size: few
v_call: TRBV6-6

cdr3_nt: TGTACCAGCAGCTCGATATGGGGGGCGGGAGAGGACGATGAGCAGTTCTTC
cdr3_aa: CTSSSIWGAGEDDEQFF
d_call: .
j_call: TRBJ2-1
clone_size: once
v_call: TRBV7-9

cdr3_nt: TGTGCCATCAGTGACCCCTGGGACAGGGGGTTCGGAGAGCGGTACTTC
cdr3_aa: CAISDPWDRGFGERYF
d_call: TRBD1
j_call: TRBJ2-5
clone_size: .
v_call: TRBV10-3

cdr3_nt: TGCGCCAGCAGCCACGGGGCAGAGACCCAGTACTTC
cdr3_aa: CASSHGAETQYF
d_call: .
j_call: TRBJ2-5
clone_size: .
v_call: TRBV5-1

cdr3_nt: TGTGCCACCAGCAGAGATGTGGGCCGCCAAGAGACCCAGTACTTC
cdr3_aa: CATSRDVGRQETQYF
d_call: .
j_call: TRBJ2-5
clone_size: .
v_call: TRBV15

cdr3_nt: TGTGCCATCAGTGAGACGGGACTAGCGGGAGGTATCAATGAGCAGTTCTTC
cdr3_aa: CAISETGLAGGINEQFF
d_call: TRBD2
j_call: TRBJ2-1
clone_size: few
v_call: TRBV10-3

cdr3_nt: TGCGCCAGCAGCCAAGATCACGGGAGAAGCGAGCAGTACTTC
cdr3_aa: CASSQDHGRSEQYF
d_call: .
j_call: TRBJ2-7
clone_size: .
v_call: TRBV4-1

cdr3_nt: TGTGCCAGCAGCGTAGCGCCTCCAGGGAGCCTCTCCTACGAGCAGTACTTC
cdr3_aa: CASSVAPPGSLSYEQYF
d_call: .
j_call: TRBJ2-7
clone_size: .
v_call: TRBV9

cdr3_nt: TGTGCCAGCAGTTTATCTCTCAACGAGCAGTACTTC
cdr3_aa: CASSLSLNEQYF
d_call: .
j_call: TRBJ2-7
clone_size: .
v_call: TRBV12-3/TRBV12-4

cdr3_nt: TGTGCCAGCAGCCCACGACAGGTCGAAAAACTGTTTTTT
cdr3_aa: CASSPRQVEKLFF
d_call: .
j_call: TRBJ1-4
clone_size: few
v_call: TRBV3-1

cdr3_nt: TGTGCCAGCAGCCCAGGGGGACGGATTAGCACAGATACGCAGTATTTT
cdr3_aa: CASSPGGRISTDTQYF
d_call: TRBD1
j_call: TRBJ2-3
clone_size: once
v_call: TRBV7-6

cdr3_nt: TGCAGTGCCAGTGGACGGGTCAACACTGAAGCTTTCTTT
cdr3_aa: CSASGRVNTEAFF
d_call: .
j_call: TRBJ1-1
clone_size: .
v_call: TRBV20-1

cdr3_nt: TGTGCCAGCAGCCCGGACCCGGGACAGGGATTGGACTACGAGCAGTACTTC
cdr3_aa: CASSPDPGQGLDYEQYF
d_call: TRBD1
j_call: TRBJ2-7
clone_size: .
v_call: TRBV13

cdr3_nt: TGTGCCAGCAGCTTAGGAGGTGGGCTGATGACTGGAGCTTTCTTT
cdr3_aa: CASSLGGGLMTGAFF
d_call: .
j_call: TRBJ1-1
clone_size: .
v_call: TRBV7-8

cdr3_nt: TGCAGTGCTAGACTCCAGGGGCTGGGCTATGGCTACACCTTC
cdr3_aa: CSARLQGLGYGYTF
d_call: .
j_call: TRBJ1-2
clone_size: .
v_call: TRBV20-1

cdr3_nt: TGCGCCAGCAGCTTGGGTACGGTCATCTCCTACAATGAGCAGTTCTTC
cdr3_aa: CASSLGTVISYNEQFF
d_call: .
j_call: TRBJ2-1
clone_size: few
v_call: TRBV5-1

cdr3_nt: TGTGCCAGCAGCTTAGGAAGTGCAAGTCTAAACATTCAGTACTTC
cdr3_aa: CASSLGSASLNIQYF
d_call: .
j_call: TRBJ2-4
clone_size: .
v_call: TRBV7-9

cdr3_nt: TGCAGTGCTCACGAACCGGGACAGGGGATGGAGACCCAGTACTTC
cdr3_aa: CSAHEPGQGMETQYF
d_call: TRBD1
j_call: TRBJ2-5
clone_size: few
v_call: TRBV20-1

cdr3_nt: TGTGCCAGCAGCCAAGAGGGACTAGCGGGAGGGACTCAAGAGACCCAGTACTTC
cdr3_aa: CASSQEGLAGGTQETQYF
d_call: TRBD2
j_call: TRBJ2-5
clone_size: .
v_call: TRBV3-1

cdr3_nt: TGTGCCAGCCAACCCGGACAAATCCTACCCCTCCACTTT
cdr3_aa: CASQPGQILPLHF
d_call: .
j_call: TRBJ1-6
clone_size: .
v_call: TRBV28

cdr3_nt: TGTGCCAGCAGCACTGAGCCGGGACCTCAATCACCCCTCCACTTT
cdr3_aa: CASSTEPGPQSPLHF
d_call: .
j_call: TRBJ1-6
clone_size: .
v_call: TRBV7-2

cdr3_nt: TGCGCCAGCAGCTCGGAGGGCCCTCTCTATGGCTACACCTTC
cdr3_aa: CASSSEGPLYGYTF
d_call: .
j_call: TRBJ1-2
clone_size: .
v_call: TRBV5-1

cdr3_nt: TGTGCCAGCAGCCCTATCCCCGCGGACAAACTACTCTACGAGCAGTACTTC
cdr3_aa: CASSPIPADKLLYEQYF
d_call: .
j_call: TRBJ2-7
clone_size: .
v_call: TRBV7-9

cdr3_nt: TGTGCCAGCGCCGGGAACCGGTGCAACACTGAAGCTTTCTTT
cdr3_aa: CASAGNRCNTEAFF
d_call: .
j_call: TRBJ1-1
clone_size: few
v_call: TRBV21-1

cdr3_nt: TGCAGCGTTGATCTGGGGGCAGGGCAAGGCTACACCTTC
cdr3_aa: CSVDLGAGQGYTF
d_call: .
j_call: TRBJ1-2
clone_size: few
v_call: TRBV29-1

cdr3_nt: TGCAGTGCTGGCCCGGGACTAGCGGGAGATACGCAGTATTTT
cdr3_aa: CSAGPGLAGDTQYF
d_call: TRBD2
j_call: TRBJ2-3
clone_size: .
v_call: TRBV20-1

cdr3_nt: TGCAGTGCTAGTGAGCCGGGAAACAGGGGGAACTATGGCTACACCTTC
cdr3_aa: CSASEPGNRGNYGYTF
d_call: TRBD1
j_call: TRBJ1-2
clone_size: few
v_call: TRBV20-1

cdr3_nt: TGTGCCAGCAGCTCCGCTCTAGCGGGGATCTCCTACGAGCAGTACTTC
cdr3_aa: CASSSALAGISYEQYF
d_call: TRBD2
j_call: TRBJ2-7
clone_size: once
v_call: TRBV7-2

cdr3_nt: TGTGCCAGCAGTTCCCGGACAGGGGAGGGTGAAAAACTGTTTTTT
cdr3_aa: CASSSRTGEGEKLFF
d_call: TRBD1
j_call: TRBJ1-4
clone_size: .
v_call: TRBV6-5

cdr3_nt: TGTGCCAGCCGGTATGGTGTAGCGGGTTCCTACGAGCAGTACTTC
cdr3_aa: CASRYGVAGSYEQYF
d_call: TRBD2
j_call: TRBJ2-7
clone_size: .
v_call: TRBV27